This T cell receptor (beta chain) is drawn from a study of control samples from healthy donors and cancer patients. Data came from immunoSEQ multiplex PCR; TCRdb stores just in-frame clones and leaves some out. The sample lists 400,000 to 500,000 clones, about 93% occurring once. The V gene end was trimmed by 5 bases and the J gene end by 6 bases; junction bases not matched to a gene: 9. Per germline, CDR1 GTSNPN and CDR2 SVGIG (reference sequence). The CDR3 length is 14 residues. This chain links TRBV30 with TRBJ1-1; TRBD1 matches at 10 bases. This clonotype was obtained from a man aged 40-55 years with head and neck cancer. Sequenced input: PBMCs. CDR3 loop: CAWGPKGTGAEAFF. Here the CDR3 DNA reads TGTGCCTGGGGGCCCAAAGGGACAGGGGCTGAAGCTTTCTTT.